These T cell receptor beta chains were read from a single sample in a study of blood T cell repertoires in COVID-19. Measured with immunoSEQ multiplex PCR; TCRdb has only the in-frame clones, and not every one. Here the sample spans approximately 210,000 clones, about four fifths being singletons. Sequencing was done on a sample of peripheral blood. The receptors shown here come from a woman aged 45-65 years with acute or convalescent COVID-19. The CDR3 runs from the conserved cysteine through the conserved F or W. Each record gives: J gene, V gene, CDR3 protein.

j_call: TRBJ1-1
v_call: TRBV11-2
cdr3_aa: CASSITGWATEAFF

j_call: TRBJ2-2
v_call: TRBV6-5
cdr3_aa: CASRDFRTGELFF

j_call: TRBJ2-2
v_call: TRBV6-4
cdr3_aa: CASSSGNTGELFF

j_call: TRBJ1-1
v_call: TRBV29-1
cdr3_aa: CSVGQGAGTEAFF

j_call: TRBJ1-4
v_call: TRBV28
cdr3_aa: CASSPGLNEKLFF

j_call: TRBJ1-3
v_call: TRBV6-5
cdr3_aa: CASRASGGGNTIYF

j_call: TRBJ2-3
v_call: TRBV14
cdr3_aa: CASSQRTPTRDTQYF

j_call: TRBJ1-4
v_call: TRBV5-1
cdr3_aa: CASSLEQGPTEKLFF

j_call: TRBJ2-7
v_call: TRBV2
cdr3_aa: CASSAPGGRRNEQYF

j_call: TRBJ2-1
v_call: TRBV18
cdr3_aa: CASSPPSERDEQFF

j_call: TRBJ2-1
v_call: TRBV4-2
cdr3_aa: CASSQERVKYNEQFF

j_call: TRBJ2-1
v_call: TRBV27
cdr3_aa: CASSSGTGGHEQFF

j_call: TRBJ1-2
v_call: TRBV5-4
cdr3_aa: CASSLRQGVNYGYTF

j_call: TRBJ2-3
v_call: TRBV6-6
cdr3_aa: CASSYIQSTDTQYF

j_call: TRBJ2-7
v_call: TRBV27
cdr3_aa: CASSLTGQISYEQYF

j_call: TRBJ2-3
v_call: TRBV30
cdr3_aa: CAWSVGLAGNFGTDTQYF

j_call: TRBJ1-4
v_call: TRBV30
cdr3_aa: CAWMSGTIGPGNEKLFF

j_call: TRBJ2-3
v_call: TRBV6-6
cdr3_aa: CASRPGTGFTDTQYF

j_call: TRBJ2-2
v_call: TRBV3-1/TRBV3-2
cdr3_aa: CASTSTGDTGELFF

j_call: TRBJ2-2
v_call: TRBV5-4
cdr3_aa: CASSFGSSGRYGGELFF

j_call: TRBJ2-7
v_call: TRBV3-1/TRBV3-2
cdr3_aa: CASSLTGGTSYEQYF

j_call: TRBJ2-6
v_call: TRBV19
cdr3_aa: CASSPRWTGAPGANVLTF

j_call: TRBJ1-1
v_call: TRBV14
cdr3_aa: CASSRNRGLFEAFF

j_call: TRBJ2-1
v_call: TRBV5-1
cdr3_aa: CASTLLAGGHNEQFF

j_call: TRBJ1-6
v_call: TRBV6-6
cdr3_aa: CASSWDSSYNSPLHF

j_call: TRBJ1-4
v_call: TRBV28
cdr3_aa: CASSLSGTGPDMEKLFF

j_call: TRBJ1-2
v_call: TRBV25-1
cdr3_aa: CASSGGQGATNYGYTF

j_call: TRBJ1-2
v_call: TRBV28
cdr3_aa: CASSDRGTGDPYGYTF

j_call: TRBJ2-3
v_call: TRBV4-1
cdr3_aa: CASSQEAGGRFSGGGHIDTQYF

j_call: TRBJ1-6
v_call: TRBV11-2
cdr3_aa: CASSLDRDSPLHF

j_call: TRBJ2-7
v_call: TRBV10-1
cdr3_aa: CASSQGLADEQYF

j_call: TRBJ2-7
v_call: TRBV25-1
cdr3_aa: CASSEFDSPYEQYF

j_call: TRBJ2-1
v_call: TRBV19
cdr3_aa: CAIPGQGRSGLPYNEQFF

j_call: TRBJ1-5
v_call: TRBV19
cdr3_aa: CASSIYRGLVGQPQHF

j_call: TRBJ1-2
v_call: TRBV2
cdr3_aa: CASRTDLQVGYTF

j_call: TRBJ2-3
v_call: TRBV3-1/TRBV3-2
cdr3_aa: CASSQSSGGANTQYF

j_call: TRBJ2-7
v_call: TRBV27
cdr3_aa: CASSSPRLAGKAEQYF

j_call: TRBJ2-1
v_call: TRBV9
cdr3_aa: CASSAPLAGGYNEQFF

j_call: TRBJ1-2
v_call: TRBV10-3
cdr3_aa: CARSPGGDGYTF

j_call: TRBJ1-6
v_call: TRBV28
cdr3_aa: CASTEGVGSYNSPLHF

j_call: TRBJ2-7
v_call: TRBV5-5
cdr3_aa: CASSLAPSVYEQYF

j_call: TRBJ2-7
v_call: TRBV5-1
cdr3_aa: CASSLEGQGAYEQYF

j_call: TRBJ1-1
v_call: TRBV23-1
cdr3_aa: CASSQSPTQGGETEAFF

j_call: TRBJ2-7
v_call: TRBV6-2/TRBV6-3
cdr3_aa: CASSLFGSYGSYEQYF

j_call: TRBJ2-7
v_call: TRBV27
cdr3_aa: CASSFASGNYEQYF

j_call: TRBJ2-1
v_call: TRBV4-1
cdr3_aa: CASSQETSGYNEQFF

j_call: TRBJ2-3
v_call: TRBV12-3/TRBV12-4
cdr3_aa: CASSLLIADTQYF

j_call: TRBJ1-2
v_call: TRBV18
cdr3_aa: CASSPREGQAYYGYTF

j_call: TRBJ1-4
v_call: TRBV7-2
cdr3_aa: CASSLTPGQVLFF

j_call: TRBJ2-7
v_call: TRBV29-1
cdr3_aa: CSVGRGLLSGEQYF